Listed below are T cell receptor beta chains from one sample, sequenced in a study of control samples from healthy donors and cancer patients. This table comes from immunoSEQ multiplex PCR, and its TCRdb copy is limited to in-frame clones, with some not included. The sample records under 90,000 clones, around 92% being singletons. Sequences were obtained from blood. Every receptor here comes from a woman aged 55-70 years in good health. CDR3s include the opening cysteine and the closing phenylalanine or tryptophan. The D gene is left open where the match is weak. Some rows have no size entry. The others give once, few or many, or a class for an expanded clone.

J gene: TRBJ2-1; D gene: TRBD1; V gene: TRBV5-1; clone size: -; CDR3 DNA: TGCGCCAGCAGCATACCGACAGGGTACAATGAGCAGTTCTTC; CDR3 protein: CASSIPTGYNEQFF
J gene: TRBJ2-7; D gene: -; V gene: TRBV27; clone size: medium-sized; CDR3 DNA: TGTGCCAGCAGTTTAACGCCGGGACGGCCCTACGAGCAGTACTTC; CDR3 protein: CASSLTPGRPYEQYF
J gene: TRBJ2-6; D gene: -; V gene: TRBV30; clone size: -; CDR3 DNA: TGTGCCTGGAGTGTACTCAGACAGTCCTCTGGGGCCAACGTCCTGACTTTC; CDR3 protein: CAWSVLRQSSGANVLTF
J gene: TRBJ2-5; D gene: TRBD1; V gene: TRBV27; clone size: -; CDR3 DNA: TGTGCCAGCAGTTTCAACAGGGGGCGAGAGACCCAGTACTTC; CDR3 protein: CASSFNRGRETQYF
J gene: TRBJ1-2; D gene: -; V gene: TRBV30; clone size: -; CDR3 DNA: TGTGCCTGGGACCGGGGAAATGGCTACACCTTC; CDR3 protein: CAWDRGNGYTF
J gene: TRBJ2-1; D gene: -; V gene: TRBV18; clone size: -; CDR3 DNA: TGTGCCAGCTCACCAGCGGCCAATGAGCAGTTCTTC; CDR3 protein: CASSPAANEQFF
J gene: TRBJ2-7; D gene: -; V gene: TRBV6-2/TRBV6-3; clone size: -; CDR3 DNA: TGTGCCAGCAGTCTTGCGTCCCTACTAGGGTCCTACGAGCAGTACTTC; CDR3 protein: CASSLASLLGSYEQYF
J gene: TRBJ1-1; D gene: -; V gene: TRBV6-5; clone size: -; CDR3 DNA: TGTGCCAGCAGTTACTATCCGGGACGGAACACTGAAGCTTTCTTT; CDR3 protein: CASSYYPGRNTEAFF
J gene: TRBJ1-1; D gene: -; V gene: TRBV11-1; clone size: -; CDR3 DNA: TGTGCCAGCAGCTTAGGGGCCCTCGACTTGAACACTGAAGCTTTCTTT; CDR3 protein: CASSLGALDLNTEAFF
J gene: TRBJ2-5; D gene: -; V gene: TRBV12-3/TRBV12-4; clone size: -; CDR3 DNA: TGTGCCAGCAGTCTCGGGCAGGGGACACGGGCCAACTTC; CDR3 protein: CASSLGQGTRANF
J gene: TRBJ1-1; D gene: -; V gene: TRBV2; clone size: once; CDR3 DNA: TGTGCCAGCAGTGAGTGGACAGTCAGGAACACTGAAGCTTTCTTT; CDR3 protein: CASSEWTVRNTEAFF
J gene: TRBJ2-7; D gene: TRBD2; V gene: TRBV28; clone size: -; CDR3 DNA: TGTGCCAGCAGTTCCCCCCAGCGGGGGGCCTCCTACGAGCAGTACTTC; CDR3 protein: CASSSPQRGASYEQYF
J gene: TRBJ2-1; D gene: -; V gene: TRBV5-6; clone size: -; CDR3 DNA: TGTGCCAGCAGCTTGATTAACTCTTGGGACAATGAGCAGTTCTTC; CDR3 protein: CASSLINSWDNEQFF
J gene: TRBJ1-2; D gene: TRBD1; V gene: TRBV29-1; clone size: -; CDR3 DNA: TGCAGCGTGACGACAGGGGGCCCAGCTAACTATGGCTACACCTTC; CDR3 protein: CSVTTGGPANYGYTF
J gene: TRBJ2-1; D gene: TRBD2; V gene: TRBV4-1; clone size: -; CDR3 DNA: TGCGCCAGCAGCCAAATCGGCGGGGGGAGGATATCCAATGAGCAGTTCTTC; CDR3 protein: CASSQIGGGRISNEQFF
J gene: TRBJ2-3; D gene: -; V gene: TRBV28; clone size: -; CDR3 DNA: TGTGCCAGCAGTTCCCCAGGTTCCACAGATACGCAGTATTTT; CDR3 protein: CASSSPGSTDTQYF
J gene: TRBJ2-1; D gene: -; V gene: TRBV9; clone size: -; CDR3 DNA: TGTGCCAGCAGCGTAGGGAGCTCCTACAATGAGCAGTTCTTC; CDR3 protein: CASSVGSSYNEQFF
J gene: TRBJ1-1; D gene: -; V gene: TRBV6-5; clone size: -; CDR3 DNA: TGTGCCAGCAGTTACTCGAGGACGGCAGAAGCTTTCTTT; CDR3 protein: CASSYSRTAEAFF
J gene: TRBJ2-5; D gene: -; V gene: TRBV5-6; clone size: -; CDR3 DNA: TGTGCCAGCAGCTTGCTGGGGGGAACCCAAGAGACCCAGTACTTC; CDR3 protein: CASSLLGGTQETQYF
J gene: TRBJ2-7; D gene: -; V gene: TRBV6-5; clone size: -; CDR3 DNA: TGTGCCAGCAGTTACTCGACTGCCTCCTACGAGCAGTACTTC; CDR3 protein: CASSYSTASYEQYF
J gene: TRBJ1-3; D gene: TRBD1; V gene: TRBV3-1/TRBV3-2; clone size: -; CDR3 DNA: TGTGCCAGCAGCCCGACAGGGTTTGGAAACACCATATATTTT; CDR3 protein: CASSPTGFGNTIYF
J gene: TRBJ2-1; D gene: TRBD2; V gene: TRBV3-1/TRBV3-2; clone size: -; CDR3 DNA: TGTGCCAGCAGCCGGGACTACCCTCTTTACAGCTCCTACAATGAGCAGTTCTTC; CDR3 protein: CASSRDYPLYSSYNEQFF